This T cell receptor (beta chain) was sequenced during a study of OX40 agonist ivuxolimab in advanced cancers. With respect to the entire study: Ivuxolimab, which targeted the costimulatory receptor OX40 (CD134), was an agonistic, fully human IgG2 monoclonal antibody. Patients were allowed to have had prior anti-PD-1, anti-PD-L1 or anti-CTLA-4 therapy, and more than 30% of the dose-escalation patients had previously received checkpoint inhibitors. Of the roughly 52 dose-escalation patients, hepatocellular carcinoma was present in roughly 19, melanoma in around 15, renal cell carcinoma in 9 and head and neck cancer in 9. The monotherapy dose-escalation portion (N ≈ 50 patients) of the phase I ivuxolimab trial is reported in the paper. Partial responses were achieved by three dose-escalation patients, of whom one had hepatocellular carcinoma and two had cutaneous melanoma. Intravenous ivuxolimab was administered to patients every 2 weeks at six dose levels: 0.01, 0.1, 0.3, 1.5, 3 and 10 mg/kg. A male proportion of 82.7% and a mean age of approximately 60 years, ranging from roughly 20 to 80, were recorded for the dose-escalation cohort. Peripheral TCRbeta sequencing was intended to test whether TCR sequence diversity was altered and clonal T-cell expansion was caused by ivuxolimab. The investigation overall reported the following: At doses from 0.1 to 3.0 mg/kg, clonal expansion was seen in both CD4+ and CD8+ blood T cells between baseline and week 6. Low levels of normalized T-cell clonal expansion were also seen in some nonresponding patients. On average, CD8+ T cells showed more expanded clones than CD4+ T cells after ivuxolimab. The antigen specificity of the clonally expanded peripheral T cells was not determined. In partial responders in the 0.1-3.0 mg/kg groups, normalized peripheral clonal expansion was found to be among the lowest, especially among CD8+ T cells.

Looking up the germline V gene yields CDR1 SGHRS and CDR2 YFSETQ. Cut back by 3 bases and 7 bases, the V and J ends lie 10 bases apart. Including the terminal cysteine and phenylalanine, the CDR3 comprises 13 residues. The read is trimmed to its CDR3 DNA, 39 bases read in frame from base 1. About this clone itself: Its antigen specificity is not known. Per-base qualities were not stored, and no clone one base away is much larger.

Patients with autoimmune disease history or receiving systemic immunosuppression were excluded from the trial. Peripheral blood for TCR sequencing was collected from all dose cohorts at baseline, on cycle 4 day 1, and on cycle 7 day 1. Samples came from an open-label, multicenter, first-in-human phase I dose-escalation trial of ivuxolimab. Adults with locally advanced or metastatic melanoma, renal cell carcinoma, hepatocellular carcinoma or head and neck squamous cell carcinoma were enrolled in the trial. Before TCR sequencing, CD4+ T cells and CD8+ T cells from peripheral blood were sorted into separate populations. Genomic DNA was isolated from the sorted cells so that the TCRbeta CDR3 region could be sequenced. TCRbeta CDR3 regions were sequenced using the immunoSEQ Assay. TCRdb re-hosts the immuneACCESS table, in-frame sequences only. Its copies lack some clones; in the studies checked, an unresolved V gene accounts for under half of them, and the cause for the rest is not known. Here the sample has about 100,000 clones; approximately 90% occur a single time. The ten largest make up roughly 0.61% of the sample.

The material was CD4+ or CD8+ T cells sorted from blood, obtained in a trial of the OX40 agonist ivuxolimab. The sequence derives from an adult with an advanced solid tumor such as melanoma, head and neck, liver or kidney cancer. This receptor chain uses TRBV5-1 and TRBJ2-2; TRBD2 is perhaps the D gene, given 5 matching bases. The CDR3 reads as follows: CASSSDGIGELFF. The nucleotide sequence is TGCGCCAGCAGCTCCGACGGGATCGGGGAGCTGTTTTTT.